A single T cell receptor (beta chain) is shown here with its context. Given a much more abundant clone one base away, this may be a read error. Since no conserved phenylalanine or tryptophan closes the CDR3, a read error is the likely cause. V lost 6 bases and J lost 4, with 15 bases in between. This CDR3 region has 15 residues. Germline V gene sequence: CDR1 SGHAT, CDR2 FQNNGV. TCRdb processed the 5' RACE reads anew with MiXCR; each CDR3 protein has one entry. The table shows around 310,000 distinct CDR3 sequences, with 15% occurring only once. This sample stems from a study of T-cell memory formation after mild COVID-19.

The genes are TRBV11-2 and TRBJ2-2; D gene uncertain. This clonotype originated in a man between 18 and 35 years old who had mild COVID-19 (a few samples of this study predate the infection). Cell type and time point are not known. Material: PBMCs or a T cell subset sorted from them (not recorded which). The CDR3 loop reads CASRERARRTGELFL. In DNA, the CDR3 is TGTGCCAGCAGAGAAAGGGCCAGGCGCACCGGGGAGCTGTTTCTT.